What follows are 23 T cell receptor beta chains derived from one specimen sequenced in a study of T cells in Graves' hyperthyroidism and ophthalmopathy (dated by TCRdb to 2018 to 2020). The library was prepared using multiplex PCR. Sequencing was carried out with an Illumina HiSeq 2000. The TCR beta CDR3 regions were amplified from the RNA transcripts. For the first round of RT-PCR on the TCR CDR3, the HTBI primer set was used together with the Qiagen OneStep RT-PCR kit. TCRdb trimmed the raw reads at Q25, called clones with MiXCR and kept productive beta chains. Entries that share a CDR3 protein sequence are merged under the most common genes and DNA. For this sample the table gives hundreds of thousands of distinct CDR3 sequences, of which about 20% were detected only once. The ten biggest clones cover around two thirds of the sample. Sequenced: blood. All receptors derive from a man between 25 and 39 years old with Graves' ophthalmopathy.

Ten or more counts support this clonotype. The chain links TRBV3-1 to TRBJ2-2, with a weak D call TRBD2 (5 bases). V was clipped by 4 bases and J by 5 bases, with 14 bases between them. This CDR3 has 15 amino acids. Germline V gene lookup returns CDR1 LGHDT and CDR2 YNNKEL (reference sequence). The CDR3 coding sequence is TGTGCCAGCAGCCCCGGTGGGCGGAGGACCGGGGAGCTGTTTTTT. It encodes CASSPGGRRTGELFF.

The CDR3 protein is CASSSSGTRGSRTDTQYF. As DNA, the CDR3 is TGTGCCAGCAGTTCTTCCGGGACAAGGGGGTCGAGAACAGATACGCAGTATTTT. V and J are TRBV6-1 and TRBJ2-3; D is perhaps TRBD1 (6 bases). The CDR3 is 18 residues long. Germline V gene lookup returns CDR1 MNHNS and CDR2 SASEGT. V lost 5 bases and J 3 bases, leaving 24 bases between the germline ends.

Only a few counts were recorded for this clonotype. The J gene is TRBJ1-3, the V gene TRBV12-3 or TRBV12-4, with 7 bases that match TRBD1. The CDR3 runs to 14 residues. V lost 7 bases and J lost 4; bases outside the gene matches: 7. The CDR3 loop is CASNPTGPGNTIYF. The CDR3 bases are TGTGCCAGCAATCCGACAGGGCCCGGAAACACCATATATTTT.

This clonotype was found many times. The chain recombines TRBV20-1 with TRBJ1-4; a weak D match, TRBD1 (6 bases). Germline V gene sequence: CDR1 DFQATT, CDR2 SNEGSKA (reference sequence). The length of the CDR3 is 15 residues. With 0 bases removed from V and 7 bases from J, the gap between germline ends came to 15 bases. The CDR3 loop reads CSARDLRRGAEKLFF. The CDR3 nucleotides read TGCAGTGCTAGAGATCTTAGGAGGGGGGCTGAAAAACTGTTTTTT.

J is TRBJ2-2 and V is TRBV15; D uncertain. V lost 0 bases and J lost 5, with 1 base in between. The germline CDR1 and CDR2 sequences are LNHNV and YYDKDF (reference sequence). This CDR3 is built from 12 residues. CDR3 residues: CATSRETGELFF. As DNA, the CDR3 is TGTGCCACCAGCAGAGAGACCGGGGAGCTGTTTTTT.

This clonotype showed up many times. The chain employs TRBV7-3 and TRBJ2-2; 12 nucleotides line up with TRBD2. There are 16 residues in the CDR3. V was clipped by 5 bases and J by 6 bases; unmatched bases: 7. The germline gives CDR1 SGHTA, CDR2 FQGTGA. The CDR3 DNA sequence: TGTGCCAGCAGCCCTCAGCCTAGCGGGAGGGCCGGGGAGCTGTTTTTT. Translated: CASSPQPSGRAGELFF.

CDR3 DNA sequence: TGTGCCAGCAGCGTAGGAGGACAGACATACCAAGAGACCCAGTACTTC. This encodes CASSVGGQTYQETQYF. The chain is built from TRBV9 and TRBJ2-5; D possibly corresponds to TRBD1 (6 bases). V lost 0 bases to trimming and J lost 0 bases, with 12 bases between them. Germline CDR1 reads SGDLS; CDR2 reads YYNGEE. The CDR3 sequence is 16 residues long.

In its sample, this clonotype was seen many times. V usage is TRBV28 and J usage is TRBJ1-5, with a weak D call TRBD1 (5 bases). Per the germline V gene, CDR1 is MDHEN and CDR2 is SYDVKM. Trimming removed 7 bases at V and 4 bases at J, with 14 bases between. The CDR3 length is 14 residues. The CDR3 loop is CASTPGGGNQPQHF. CDR3 nucleotides: TGTGCCAGCACCCCGGGGGGGGGTAATCAGCCCCAGCATTTT.

The rearrangement joins TRBV28 to TRBJ2-7; 13 bases line up with TRBD2. Germline V CDR1 and CDR2: MDHEN, SYDVKM. The CDR3 spans 16 residues. V gave up 5 bases and J gave up 3 bases; unmatched junction bases: 7. This CDR3 reads CASSIGLAGANYEQYF. The CDR3 region has the DNA TGTGCCAGCAGTATAGGACTAGCGGGAGCAAACTACGAGCAGTACTTC.

This chain uses TRBV6-1 with TRBJ1-2, with D unresolved. Germline CDR1 and CDR2: MNHNS and SASEGT. The CDR3 covers 12 residues. With 8 bases removed from V and 8 bases from J, the gap between germline ends came to 15 bases. Here the CDR3 DNA reads TGTGCCAGCCTTAAGGACGTTCGGGGCTACACCTTC. Its protein product is CASLKDVRGYTF.

V gene TRBV28 combines with J gene TRBJ2-7; D gene unclear. Germline CDR1 is MDHEN and CDR2 is SYDVKM. The CDR3 covers 16 residues. V was clipped by 5 bases and J by 1 base, with 18 bases between them. The CDR3 sequence is CASSPPPYRTSYEQYF. Here the CDR3 DNA reads TGTGCCAGCAGTCCCCCACCCTACCGTACGTCCTACGAGCAGTACTTC.

The CDR3 coding sequence is TGTGCCAGCAGTTTTAGGGTGGGGGGCTATGGCTACACCTTC. It is translated as CASSFRVGGYGYTF. The chain recombines TRBV6-5 with TRBJ1-2; the D gene is possibly TRBD1 (5 bases). Trimming took 4 bases from V and 4 from J, leaving 13 bases between them. This CDR3 region has 14 residues. CDR1 and CDR2 (germline): MNHEY, SVGAGI.

This clonotype was picked up a small number of times. The chain combines TRBV7-9 with TRBJ2-2, with D tentatively TRBD1 or TRBD2 (5 bases each). The CDR3 spans 15 residues. CDR1 SEHNR and CDR2 FQNEAQ come from the germline V gene (reference sequence). Trimming pared 5 bases from V and 4 bases from J, leaving 14 bases between. The CDR3 sequence is CASSGGRPLTGELFF. Here the CDR3 DNA reads TGTGCCAGCAGCGGGGGTCGGCCTCTCACCGGGGAGCTGTTTTTT.

This clonotype was observed a handful of times. The V and J genes are TRBV7-2 and TRBJ2-3; TRBD2 is a possible D gene (6 bases). The V and J ends lost 3 bases and 3 bases respectively, with 16 bases between them. CDR3 size: 16 residues. In germline, CDR1 is SGHTA, CDR2 FQGNSA. The CDR3 region has the DNA TGTGCCAGCAGCTTGATGGGGACTTCGATAACAGATACGCAGTATTTT. Its translation is CASSLMGTSITDTQYF.

In this sample, this clonotype turned up once. A read error may explain this, as a much larger clone is one base away. V is TRBV18 and J is TRBJ2-3, with D possibly TRBD2 on 6 matching bases. V dropped 3 bases and J dropped 8 bases, with 15 bases sitting between them. Germline CDR1 reads KGHSH; CDR2 reads LQKENI. The CDR3 consists of 14 residues. CDR3 sequence (DNA): TGTGCCAGCTCACCTACTCCGGGAGCAGGTACGCAGTATTTT. Translation: CASSPTPGAGTQYF.

This clonotype was seen a handful of times. CDR3: CASSLPQSYGYTF. CDR3 nucleotide sequence: TGTGCCAGCAGCTTACCTCAGAGCTATGGCTACACCTTC. This rearrangement joins TRBV11-2 to TRBJ1-2; D is uncertain. The CDR3 contains 13 residues. V lost 2 bases and J lost 4, with 8 bases in between. In germline, CDR1 is SGHAT, CDR2 FQNNGV. The full variable domain, its missing parts supplied by reference TRBV11-2 and TRBJ1-2, is EAGVAQSPRYKIIEKRQSVAFWCNPISGHATLYWYQQILGQGPKLLIQFQNNGVVDDSQLPKDRFSAERLKGVDSTLKIQPAKLEDSAVYLCASSLPQSYGYTFGSGTRLTVV.

This clonotype has ten or more counts. This rearrangement joins TRBV7-3 to TRBJ2-2; D might be TRBD1 (5 bases). Germline loops: CDR1 SGHTA, CDR2 FQGTGA. The V end was cut by 4 bases, the J end by 2 bases, with 8 bases between. The CDR3 runs to 14 residues. The CDR3 region is CASSSGQNTGELFF. CDR3 DNA sequence: TGTGCCAGCAGCTCCGGACAAAACACCGGGGAGCTGTTTTTT.

The table lists this clonotype with many counts. V gene TRBV20-1 combines with J gene TRBJ2-7; no firm D call. The CDR3 covers 13 residues. Trimming shortened V by 2 bases and J by 4 bases, and 12 bases separated the two germline ends. CDR1 and CDR2 from the germline V gene are DFQATT and SNEGSKA (reference sequence). In DNA, the CDR3 is TGCAGTGCTAGAACTCGTTACAGTTACGAGCAGTACTTC. Amino acids: CSARTRYSYEQYF.

V and J are TRBV18 and TRBJ2-4, with 9 bases matching TRBD2. Germline V gene sequence: CDR1 KGHSH, CDR2 LQKENI. The ends lost 3 bases at V and 3 bases at J; junction bases unmatched: 9. The CDR3 is 17 residues long. CDR3 in DNA: TGTGCCAGCTCACCCTCTAGCGGGATGGCGGGCAAAAACATTCAGTACTTC. Its protein is CASSPSSGMAGKNIQYF.

The chain has TRBV11-2 and TRBJ1-4; 8 bases are shared with TRBD1. The CDR3 is 14 residues long. The germline V gene has CDR1 SGHAT and CDR2 FQNNGV. Trimming took 8 bases from V and 4 from J; bases not matched to a gene: 6. DNA of the CDR3: TGTGCCAGCTCGTCACAGGGGGATAATGAAAAACTGTTTTTT. It is translated as CASSSQGDNEKLFF.

This rearrangement joins TRBV10-2 to TRBJ2-5, with 7 nucleotides matching TRBD1. The CDR3 has 15 residues. CDR1 is WSHSY, CDR2 SAAADI, per germline. The J segment lost 7 bases and the V segment lost 0 bases, leaving 8 bases of the junction unmatched. The CDR3 here is CASSESGTALGTQYF. CDR3 DNA sequence: TGCGCCAGCAGTGAGTCGGGGACAGCACTGGGGACCCAGTACTTC.

The sample holds one count of this clonotype. The J gene is TRBJ2-3, the V gene TRBV7-2; D unresolved. CDR1 and CDR2 (germline): SGHTA, FQGNSA. The V end lost 2 bases, the J end lost 0 bases, and 6 bases lay between the germline ends. The CDR3 runs to 14 residues. The CDR3 reads CASSLFPSTDTQYF. The CDR3 DNA sequence: TGTGCCAGCAGCTTATTCCCTAGCACAGATACGCAGTATTTT.

This clonotype has at least ten counts. The chain combines TRBV3-1 with TRBJ1-3; D possibly corresponds to TRBD1 (6 bases). The CDR3 spans 14 residues. Trimming pared 3 bases from V and 3 bases from J, leaving 9 bases between. CDR1 is LGHDT, CDR2 YNNKEL, per germline (reference sequence). This CDR3 is CASSQGAGGNTIYF. The DNA for the CDR3 is TGTGCCAGCAGCCAGGGGGCGGGTGGAAACACCATATATTTT.